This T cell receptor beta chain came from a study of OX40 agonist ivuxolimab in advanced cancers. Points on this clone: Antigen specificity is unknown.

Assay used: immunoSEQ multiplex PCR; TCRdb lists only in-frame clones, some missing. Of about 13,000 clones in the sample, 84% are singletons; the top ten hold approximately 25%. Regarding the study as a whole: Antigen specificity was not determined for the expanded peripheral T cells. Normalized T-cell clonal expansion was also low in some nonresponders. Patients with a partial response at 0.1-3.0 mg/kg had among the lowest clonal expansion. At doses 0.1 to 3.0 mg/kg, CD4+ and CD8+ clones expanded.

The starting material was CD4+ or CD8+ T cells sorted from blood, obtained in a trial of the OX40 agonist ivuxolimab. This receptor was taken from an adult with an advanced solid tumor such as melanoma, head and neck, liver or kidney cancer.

Written as DNA, the CDR3 is TGTGCCAGCAGCTTCTCCCAGGGGGGAAGCGGGGAGCTGTTTTTT. Protein product: CASSFSQGGSGELFF. This chain uses TRBV11-2 with TRBJ2-2; D might be TRBD1 (7 bases). The CDR3 has 15 residues. Trimming took 3 bases from V and 7 from J, leaving 15 bases between them. Germline V CDR1 and CDR2: SGHAT, FQNNGV.